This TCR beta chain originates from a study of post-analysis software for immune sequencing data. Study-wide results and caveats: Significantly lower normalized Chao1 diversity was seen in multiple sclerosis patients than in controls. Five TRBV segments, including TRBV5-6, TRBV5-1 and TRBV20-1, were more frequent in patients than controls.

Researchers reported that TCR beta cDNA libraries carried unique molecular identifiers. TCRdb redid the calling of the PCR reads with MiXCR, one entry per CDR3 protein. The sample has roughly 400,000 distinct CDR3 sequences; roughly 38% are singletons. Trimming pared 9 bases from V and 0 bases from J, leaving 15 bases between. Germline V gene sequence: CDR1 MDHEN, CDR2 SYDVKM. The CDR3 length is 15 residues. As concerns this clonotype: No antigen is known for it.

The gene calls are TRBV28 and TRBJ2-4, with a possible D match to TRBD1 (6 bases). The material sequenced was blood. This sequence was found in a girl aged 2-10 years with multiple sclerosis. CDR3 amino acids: CASSTGPVAKNIQYF. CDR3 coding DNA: TGTGCCAGTTCGACAGGACCTGTAGCCAAAAACATTCAGTACTTC.